Listed below are T cell receptor beta chains from one sample, sequenced in a study of shared clonotypes between healthy human individuals. Only in-frame clones appear in the TCRdb table, and some are missing; sequencing was by immunoSEQ multiplex PCR. This sample carries about a million clones, more than 75% of them seen once, and the ten largest clones take approximately 1.5%. The sequencing input was memory CD4+ T cells sorted from blood. The receptors stem from a man aged 18 to 30 in good health. Both conserved end residues are part of each CDR3. A D gene is named only where the DNA matches it firmly. Expanded clones get a size class; other rows say once, few or many, or leave the size out.

cdr3_length	v_call	j_call	clone_size	d_call	cdr3_aa	cdr3_nt
14	TRBV5-1	TRBJ2-5	few	.	CASSLAGNKETQYF	TGCGCCAGCAGCTTGGCCGGGAACAAAGAGACCCAGTACTTC
13	TRBV10-3	TRBJ2-5	.	.	CAISDEGPETQYF	TGTGCCATCAGTGATGAGGGGCCAGAGACCCAGTACTTC
13	TRBV27	TRBJ2-2	once	.	CASSLRRVGELFF	TGTGCCAGCAGTTTGCGGCGGGTCGGGGAGCTGTTTTTT
12	TRBV15	TRBJ2-7	many	.	CATSRDWGEQYF	TGTGCCACCAGCAGAGATTGGGGGGAGCAGTACTTC
16	TRBV7-2	TRBJ2-7	.	.	CASSLSGLVPSYEQYF	TGTGCCAGCAGCTTATCTGGTCTAGTCCCATCCTACGAGCAGTACTTC
18	TRBV5-1	TRBJ2-2	.	.	CASSSQGVAGTLAGELFF	TGCGCCAGCAGCTCCCAGGGGGTAGCGGGGACGTTGGCCGGGGAGCTGTTTTTT
14	TRBV5-1	TRBJ1-2	.	TRBD1	CASSLSGGVDGYTF	TGCGCCAGCAGCTTATCAGGGGGAGTAGATGGCTACACCTTC
13	TRBV10-3	TRBJ2-7	.	.	CAISGDSSYEQYF	TGTGCCATCAGTGGGGACTCCTCCTACGAGCAGTACTTC
13	TRBV10-3	TRBJ2-7	.	.	CAISESRVHEQYF	TGTGCCATCAGTGAGTCTAGAGTCCACGAGCAGTACTTC
15	TRBV5-1	TRBJ2-7	once	.	CASSMEGRSLEEQYF	TGCGCCAGCAGCATGGAGGGCCGCTCATTGGAGGAGCAGTACTTC
14	TRBV6-6	TRBJ2-5	.	.	CASWVGANPETQYF	TGTGCCAGCTGGGTGGGGGCCAATCCTGAGACCCAGTACTTC
16	TRBV21-1	TRBJ2-1	.	.	CASSKVGAQGYNEQFF	TGTGCCAGCAGCAAAGTGGGCGCTCAGGGCTACAATGAGCAGTTCTTC
14	TRBV6-5	TRBJ1-1	.	.	CASRRDGTNTEAFF	TGTGCCAGCAGAAGGGACGGAACTAACACTGAAGCTTTCTTT
14	TRBV11-2	TRBJ1-6	.	TRBD1	CASSLDRATSPLHF	TGTGCCAGCAGCTTGGACAGGGCTACTTCACCCCTCCACTTT
14	TRBV7-2	TRBJ2-3	.	TRBD2	CASSSGTSRDTQYF	TGTGCCAGCAGCTCCGGGACTAGCCGGGATACGCAGTATTTT
16	TRBV7-9	TRBJ2-1	.	.	CASSPSGPSSYNEQFF	TGTGCCAGCAGCCCGAGCGGGCCTAGCTCCTACAATGAGCAGTTCTTC
15	TRBV7-2	TRBJ2-6	.	.	CASSDVTGRANVLTF	TGTGCCAGCAGCGACGTGACAGGTCGGGCCAACGTCCTGACTTTC
16	TRBV4-1	TRBJ2-6	.	.	CASSQDVGSGANVLTF	TGCGCCAGCAGCCAAGATGTGGGATCTGGGGCCAACGTCCTGACTTTC
15	TRBV7-2	TRBJ2-2	.	.	CASSLAEANTGELFF	TGTGCCAGCAGCTTAGCGGAAGCGAACACCGGGGAGCTGTTTTTT
14	TRBV19	TRBJ1-3	.	TRBD1	CASSQDRSGNTIYF	TGTGCCAGTAGCCAGGACAGGAGTGGAAACACCATATATTTT
16	TRBV5-6	TRBJ1-2	.	TRBD1	CASSRLTGPINYGYTF	TGTGCCAGCAGCCGTTTGACAGGGCCAATCAACTATGGCTACACCTTC
14	TRBV6-6	TRBJ1-1	.	.	CASTKTRDGTEAFF	TGTGCCAGCACCAAAACCAGGGACGGCACTGAAGCTTTCTTT
13	TRBV29-1	TRBJ1-1	once	TRBD1	CSGMTGVDTEAFF	TGCAGCGGCATGACAGGGGTGGACACTGAAGCTTTCTTT
14	TRBV2	TRBJ2-7	once	.	CANKVRVFSYEQYF	TGTGCCAATAAGGTGAGGGTATTTTCCTACGAGCAGTACTTC
15	TRBV7-2	TRBJ1-6	many	.	CASSYAPQMGSPLHF	TGTGCCAGCAGCTACGCACCCCAGATGGGTTCACCCCTCCACTTT
15	TRBV6-1	TRBJ2-7	once	TRBD1	CASIPRDRGFYEQYF	TGTGCCAGCATCCCCAGGGACAGGGGATTTTACGAGCAGTACTTC
13	TRBV7-2	TRBJ1-2	.	.	CASSLLANYGYTF	TGTGCCAGCAGCTTACTAGCTAACTATGGCTACACCTTC
13	TRBV19	TRBJ2-3	.	.	CASSEGGTDTQYF	TGTGCCAGTAGTGAGGGGGGCACAGATACGCAGTATTTT
16	TRBV7-9	TRBJ1-2	.	TRBD1	CASSLKGPDRGDGYTF	TGTGCCAGCAGCTTAAAAGGTCCGGACAGGGGCGATGGCTACACCTTC
16	TRBV11-2	TRBJ2-5	once	TRBD2	CASSLVSGGFQETQYF	TGTGCCAGCAGCTTAGTAAGCGGGGGTTTCCAAGAGACCCAGTACTTC
15	TRBV18	TRBJ2-5	.	.	CASSPIFAGGETQYF	TGTGCCAGCTCACCGATTTTTGCAGGAGGGGAGACCCAGTACTTC
11	TRBV30	TRBJ2-7	.	.	CAWGGSYEQYF	TGTGCCTGGGGGGGCTCCTACGAGCAGTACTTC
16	TRBV11-2	TRBJ2-1	.	.	CASSLRADLSYNEQFF	TGTGCCAGCAGCTTGAGGGCCGACCTTTCCTACAATGAGCAGTTCTTC
14	TRBV30	TRBJ1-1	.	.	CAWSGSAGLSEAFF	TGTGCCTGGAGCGGTTCGGCAGGGTTGTCTGAAGCTTTCTTT
15	TRBV10-1	TRBJ2-1	.	.	CASSERLGSYNEQFF	TGCGCCAGCAGTGAACGGCTAGGCTCCTACAATGAGCAGTTCTTC
15	TRBV11-2	TRBJ2-2	few	TRBD2	CASSPGLGGSGELFF	TGTGCCAGCAGCCCGGGACTAGGCGGTTCCGGGGAGCTGTTTTTT
15	TRBV9	TRBJ2-1	.	TRBD2	CASSLTSGSHNEQFF	TGTGCCAGCAGCCTGACTAGCGGGAGTCACAATGAGCAGTTCTTC
14	TRBV4-3	TRBJ2-3	.	.	CASSPGDNTDTQYF	TGCGCCAGCAGCCCCGGTGACAACACAGATACGCAGTATTTT
14	TRBV25-1	TRBJ2-3	.	.	CASSDVGTTDTQYF	TGTGCCAGCAGTGACGTGGGCACCACAGATACGCAGTATTTT
15	TRBV11-2	TRBJ1-3	.	.	CASSFSPANGNTIYF	TGTGCCAGCAGCTTTAGTCCAGCCAACGGAAACACCATATATTTT
13	TRBV6-6	TRBJ2-7	.	.	CASSYELPYEQYF	TGTGCCAGCAGTTACGAACTACCCTACGAGCAGTACTTC
15	TRBV28	TRBJ1-2	.	.	CASSLSSYGLTGYTF	TGTGCCAGCAGTTTATCCTCCTATGGTCTCACTGGCTACACCTTC
13	TRBV28	TRBJ2-7	.	.	CASNAGPLIAQYF	TGTGCTTCTAACGCGGGACCGCTTATTGCGCAGTACTTC
14	TRBV6-6	TRBJ2-2	.	TRBD1	CASTGGSGTGELFF	TGTGCCTCAACAGGGGGCTCTGGTACCGGGGAGCTGTTTTTT
17	TRBV27	TRBJ1-6	once	.	CASSLFGQNSYNSPLHF	TGTGCCAGCAGTTTATTTGGGCAAAACTCCTATAATTCACCCCTCCACTTT
15	TRBV5-1	TRBJ2-7	.	TRBD2	CASSAPGLAGREQYF	TGCGCCAGCAGCGCACCGGGACTAGCGGGAAGGGAGCAGTACTTC
14	TRBV2	TRBJ1-2	.	TRBD1	CASSESVYGTGNTF	TGTGCCAGCAGTGAATCTGTTTACGGGACAGGGAACACCTTC
16	TRBV7-6	TRBJ2-1	.	TRBD1	CASSSNTGGVGNEQFF	TGTGCCAGCAGCTCTAATACAGGGGGAGTGGGGAATGAGCAGTTCTTC
16	TRBV4-1	TRBJ2-1	.	TRBD1	CASSTRGTGGRNEQFF	TGCGCCAGCAGCACAAGGGGGACAGGGGGCCGCAATGAGCAGTTCTTC
20	TRBV7-7	TRBJ2-7	.	TRBD1	CASSSAPGTGGRRVSYEQYF	TGTGCTAGCAGCTCTGCCCCCGGGACAGGGGGAAGGAGGGTCTCCTACGAGCAGTACTTC
16	TRBV28	TRBJ2-2	.	.	CASSLGTGSNTGELFF	TGTGCCAGCAGTTTAGGTACAGGGTCGAACACCGGGGAGCTGTTTTTT
14	TRBV2	TRBJ1-4	.	.	CASSALRGNEKLFF	TGTGCCAGCAGTGCACTCAGGGGAAATGAAAAACTGTTTTTT
14	TRBV9	TRBJ1-3	.	.	CASSVETTRNTIYF	TGTGCCAGCAGCGTAGAAACGACTAGAAACACCATATATTTT
13	TRBV29-1	TRBJ1-2	.	TRBD1	CSVGARGNYGYTF	TGCAGCGTTGGAGCCAGGGGGAACTATGGCTACACCTTC
14	TRBV6-1	TRBJ1-6	few	.	CASRRDLANSPLHF	TGTGCCAGCAGGAGGGACTTAGCAAATTCACCCCTCCACTTT
17	TRBV2	TRBJ1-2	.	TRBD1	CASAENRGRRSGGGYTF	TGTGCCAGCGCCGAAAACAGGGGGCGCAGGTCTGGTGGTGGCTACACCTTC
15	TRBV7-9	TRBJ2-1	.	.	CASSLGTGGLNEQFF	TGTGCCAGCAGCTTAGGGACGGGGGGCCTTAATGAGCAGTTCTTC
13	TRBV6-1	TRBJ1-2	.	.	CASSDRTRNGYTF	TGTGCCAGCAGTGACCGGACGCGCAATGGCTACACCTTC